This TCR beta chain derives from a study of blood T cell repertoires in COVID-19. Study summary: The origin of the acute and convalescent COVID-19 samples was the United States, Italy and Spain. Nucleic acid was either cDNA or gDNA, and it came from T cells, B-cell-depleted T cells, or PBMCs.

This clone was seen a single time. One Seattle source followed patients from active infection through their disease course. Original processing methods: It was from reference gene primer amplification that nucleated cell counts were estimated. Clones were read by immunoSEQ multiplex PCR, and TCRdb kept only the in-frame ones, dropping some. V, J and clone size were drawn from that table, and D and trimming were deduced from the DNA. The table lists 200,000 to 250,000 clones, 86% of them singletons. This receptor was taken from a woman aged 80 or over with COVID-19, enrolled during active disease. The specimen was peripheral blood.

CDR3 amino acids: CASSSGLINSPLHF. Here the CDR3 DNA reads TGTGCCAGCAGCTCAGGTCTTATAAATTCACCCCTCCACTTT. V and J are TRBV7-2 and TRBJ1-6, with D unclear. Germline V lookup: CDR1 SGHTA, CDR2 FQGNSA. Trimming left V 4 bases short and J 7 bases short, with 11 bases between. There are 14 residues in the CDR3.